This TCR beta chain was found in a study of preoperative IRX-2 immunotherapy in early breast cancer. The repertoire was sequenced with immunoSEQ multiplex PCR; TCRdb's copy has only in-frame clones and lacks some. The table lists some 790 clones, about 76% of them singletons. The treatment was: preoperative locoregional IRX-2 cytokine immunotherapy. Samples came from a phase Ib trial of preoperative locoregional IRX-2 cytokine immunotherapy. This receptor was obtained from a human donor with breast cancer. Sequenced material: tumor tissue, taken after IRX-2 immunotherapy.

The CDR3 nucleotides are TGTGCCAGCAGCTTCCTCCCGCGGCAGGAGCAGCCACCCCTCCACTTT. Its translation is CASSFLPRQEQPPLHF. The V and J genes are TRBV11-3 and TRBJ1-6; D is undetermined. V lost 3 bases and J lost 11, with 20 bases in between. The CDR3 is 16 amino acids. Germline CDR1 reads SGHNT; CDR2 reads YENEEA.